What follows are 10 T cell receptor beta chains derived from one specimen sequenced in a study of blood T cell repertoires in COVID-19. Measured with immunoSEQ multiplex PCR; TCRdb has only the in-frame clones, and not every one. This table has roughly 120,000 clones, 70% to 90% appearing once. Material: peripheral blood. The receptors come from a woman aged 45 to 65 with active or convalescent COVID-19.

The CDR3 DNA reads as TGTGCCAGCAGTGAAACCACTACTAAGTACTTC. Protein product: CASSETTTKYF. This chain connects TRBV28 to TRBJ2-7; no reliable D call. This CDR3 region has 11 residues. Trimming took off 5 bases at V and 11 bases at J, with 13 bases between the two ends. CDR1 and CDR2 from the germline V gene are MDHEN and SYDVKM.

This chain connects TRBV12-3 or TRBV12-4 to TRBJ1-1; a weak D match, TRBD1 (5 bases). The V and J ends lost 7 bases and 4 bases respectively, with 10 bases between them. The CDR3 extends over 12 amino acids. CDR3 DNA sequence: TGTGCCAGCACCCAGGGAATCACTGAAGCTTTCTTT. Residues: CASTQGITEAFF.

The chain links TRBV4-1 to TRBJ1-2; tentatively, D is TRBD1 (5 bases). CDR3 length: 17 amino acids. Germline values: CDR1 MGHRA, CDR2 YSYEKL. Trimming left V 0 bases short and J 5 bases short, with 19 bases between. The CDR3, as DNA: TGCGCCAGCAGCCAAGACCCGACCTCCCGGGGGGTGTATGGCTACACCTTC. Residues: CASSQDPTSRGVYGYTF.

As for this clone: Sequence at one end of the junction differs from germline and may be a read error. J is TRBJ1-1 and V is TRBV28; no firm D call. Per germline, CDR1 MDHEN and CDR2 SYDVKM. CDR3 length: 13 residues. CDR3 DNA: TGTGCCAGCACAATCGGGAAGAACGCTGAAGCTTTCTTT. This encodes CASTIGKNAEAFF.

V usage is TRBV28 and J usage is TRBJ2-2, with D perhaps TRBD2 (5 bases). Between the trimmed V and J ends, which lost 5 bases and 10 bases, there was a span of 11 bases. The CDR3 has 12 residues. CDR1 MDHEN and CDR2 SYDVKM come from the germline V gene. The chain's CDR3 is CASSPTREELFF. The CDR3 region has the DNA TGTGCCAGCAGTCCTACTAGGGAGGAGCTGTTTTTT.

The chain employs TRBV7-3 and TRBJ2-7; tentatively, D is TRBD1 (6 bases). V was pared by 4 bases and J by 4 bases, with 11 bases between. The CDR3 covers 13 residues. Germline assignment: CDR1 SGHTA and CDR2 FQGTGA. As DNA, the CDR3 is TGTGCCAGCAGCTACCAGGGGAAGTACGAGCAGTACTTC. Translating gives CASSYQGKYEQYF.

V and J are TRBV18 and TRBJ1-5; possible D gene TRBD1, 6 bases. With 1 base removed from V and 0 bases from J, the gap between germline ends came to 7 bases. The CDR3 spans 15 residues. Per the germline V gene, CDR1 is KGHSH and CDR2 is LQKENI. CDR3 sequence (DNA): TGTGCCAGCTCACCACGAGGGGGTAGCAATCAGCCCCAGCATTTT. Translating it yields CASSPRGGSNQPQHF. The variable domain in full, completed from reference TRBV18 and TRBJ1-5, reads NAGVMQNPRHLVRRRGQEARLRCSPMKGHSHVYWYRQLPEEGLKFMVYLQKENIIDESGMPKERFSAEFPKEGPSILRIQQVVRGDSAAYFCASSPRGGSNQPQHFGDGTRLSIL.

This chain uses TRBV20-1 with TRBJ1-4; TRBD1 matches at 7 bases. With 3 bases clipped from V and 8 bases from J, the junction kept 3 bases outside the gene matches. Germline assignment: CDR1 DFQATT and CDR2 SNEGSKA (reference sequence). The length of the CDR3 is 12 residues. CDR3 coding DNA: TGCAGTGCTAGTGGACAGGAGGAAAAACTGTTTTTT. Protein: CSASGQEEKLFF.

The chain combines TRBV13 with TRBJ2-7; perhaps TRBD2 as D (5 bases). V lost 0 bases, J lost 0 bases, and 6 bases lay in between. Germline CDR1 and CDR2: PRHDT and FYEKMQ (reference sequence). The length of the CDR3 is 14 residues. DNA for the CDR3: TGTGCCAGCAGCTTAGGTGGGAGCTCCTACGAGCAGTACTTC. Amino acid sequence: CASSLGGSSYEQYF. Using reference TRBV13 and TRBJ2-7 for the parts outside the CDR3, the full variable domain is AAGVIQSPRHLIKEKRETATLKCYPIPRHDTVYWYQQGPGQDPQFLISFYEKMQSDKGSIPDRFSAQQFSDYHSELNMSSLELGDSALYFCASSLGGSSYEQYFGPGTRLTVT.

This rearrangement joins TRBV5-1 to TRBJ2-2; 8 bases align to TRBD2. In germline, CDR1 is SGHRS, CDR2 YFSETQ. Trimming took 0 bases from V and 7 from J; bases not matched to a gene: 5. The CDR3 is 15 residues long. The CDR3 loop is CASSLGLARDGELFF. CDR3 DNA sequence: TGCGCCAGCAGCTTGGGACTAGCGAGGGACGGGGAGCTGTTTTTT.